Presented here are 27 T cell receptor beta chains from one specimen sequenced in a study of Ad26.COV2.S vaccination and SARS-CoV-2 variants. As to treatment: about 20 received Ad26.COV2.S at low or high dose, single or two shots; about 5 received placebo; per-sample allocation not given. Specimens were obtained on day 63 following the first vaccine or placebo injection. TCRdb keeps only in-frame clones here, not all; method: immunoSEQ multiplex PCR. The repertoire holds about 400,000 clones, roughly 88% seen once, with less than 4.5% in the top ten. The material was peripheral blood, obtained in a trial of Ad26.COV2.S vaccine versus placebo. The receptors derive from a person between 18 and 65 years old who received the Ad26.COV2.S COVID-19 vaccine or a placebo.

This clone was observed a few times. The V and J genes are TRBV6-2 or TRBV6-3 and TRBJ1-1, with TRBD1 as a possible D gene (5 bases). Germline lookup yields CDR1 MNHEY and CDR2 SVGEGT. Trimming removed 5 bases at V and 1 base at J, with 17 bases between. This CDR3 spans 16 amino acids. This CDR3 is CASSLSRGLGNTEAFF. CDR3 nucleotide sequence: TGTGCCAGCAGTCTTTCCCGGGGCCTGGGGAACACTGAAGCTTTCTTT.

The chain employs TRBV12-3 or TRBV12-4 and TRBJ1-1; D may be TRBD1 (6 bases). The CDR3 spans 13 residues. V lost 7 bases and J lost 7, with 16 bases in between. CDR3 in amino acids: CASKPGGGSEAFF. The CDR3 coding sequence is TGTGCCAGCAAACCCGGGGGGGGCAGTGAAGCTTTCTTT.

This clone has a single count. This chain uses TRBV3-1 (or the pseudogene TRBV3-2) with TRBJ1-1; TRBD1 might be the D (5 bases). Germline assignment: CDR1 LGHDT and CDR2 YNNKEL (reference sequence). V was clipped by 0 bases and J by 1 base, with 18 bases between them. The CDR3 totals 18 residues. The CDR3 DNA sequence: TGTGCCAGCAGCCAAGATCCGTTTTCCAGGGCATCGAACACTGAAGCTTTCTTT. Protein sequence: CASSQDPFSRASNTEAFF.

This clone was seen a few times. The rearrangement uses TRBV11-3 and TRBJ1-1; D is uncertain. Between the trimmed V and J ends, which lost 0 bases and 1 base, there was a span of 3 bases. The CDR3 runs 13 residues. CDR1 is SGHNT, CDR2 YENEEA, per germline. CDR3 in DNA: TGTGCCAGCAGCTTAGATTGGAACACTGAAGCTTTCTTT. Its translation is CASSLDWNTEAFF.

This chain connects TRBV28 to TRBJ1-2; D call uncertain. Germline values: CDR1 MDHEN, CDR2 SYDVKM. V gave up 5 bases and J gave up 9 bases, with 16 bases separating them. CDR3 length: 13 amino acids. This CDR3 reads CASSAPNLGSYTF. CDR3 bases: TGTGCCAGCAGTGCCCCGAACCTAGGGAGCTACACCTTC.

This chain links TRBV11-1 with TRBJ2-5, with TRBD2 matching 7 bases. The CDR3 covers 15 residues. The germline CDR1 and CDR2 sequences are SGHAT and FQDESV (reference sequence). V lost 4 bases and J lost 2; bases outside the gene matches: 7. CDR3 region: CASSYQGGRQETQYF. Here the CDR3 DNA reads TGTGCCAGCAGCTACCAGGGCGGGAGACAAGAGACCCAGTACTTC.

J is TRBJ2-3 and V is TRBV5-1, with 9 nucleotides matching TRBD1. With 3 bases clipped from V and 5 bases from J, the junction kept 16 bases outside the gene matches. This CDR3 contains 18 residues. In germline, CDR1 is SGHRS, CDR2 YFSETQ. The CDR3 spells CASSSPSNPTGGVDTQYF. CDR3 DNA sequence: TGCGCCAGCAGCTCCCCCTCGAATCCCACAGGGGGCGTAGATACGCAGTATTTT.

The CDR3 here is CASSFDRGRTEAFF. The CDR3 DNA is TGTGCCAGCAGCTTCGACAGGGGTCGCACTGAAGCTTTCTTT. The chain carries TRBV6-2 or TRBV6-3 and TRBJ1-1; 8 positions agree with TRBD1. In germline, CDR1 is MNHEY, CDR2 SVGEGT. The J segment lost 4 bases and the V segment lost 6 bases, leaving 7 bases of the junction unmatched. The CDR3 loop spans 14 amino acids.

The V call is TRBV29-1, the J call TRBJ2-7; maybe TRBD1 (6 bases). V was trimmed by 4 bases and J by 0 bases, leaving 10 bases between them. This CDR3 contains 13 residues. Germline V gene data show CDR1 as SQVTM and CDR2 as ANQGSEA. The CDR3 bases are TGCAGCGTTGGTCAGGGGAGCTCCTACGAGCAGTACTTC. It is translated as CSVGQGSSYEQYF.

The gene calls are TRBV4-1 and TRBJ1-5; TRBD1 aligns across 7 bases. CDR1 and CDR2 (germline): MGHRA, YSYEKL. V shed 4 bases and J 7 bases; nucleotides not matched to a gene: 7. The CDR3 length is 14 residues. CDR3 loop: CASSRGPGGQPQHF. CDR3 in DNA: TGCGCCAGCAGCCGAGGGCCAGGGGGGCAGCCCCAGCATTTT.

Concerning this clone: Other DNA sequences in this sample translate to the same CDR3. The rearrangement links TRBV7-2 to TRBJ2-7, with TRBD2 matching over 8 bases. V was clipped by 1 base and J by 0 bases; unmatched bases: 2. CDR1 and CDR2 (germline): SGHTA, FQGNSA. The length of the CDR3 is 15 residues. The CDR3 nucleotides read TGTGCCAGCAGCTTAGGTCGGGGGGGCTCCTACGAGCAGTACTTC. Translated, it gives CASSLGRGGSYEQYF. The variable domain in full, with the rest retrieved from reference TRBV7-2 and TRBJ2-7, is GAGVSQSPSNKVTEKGKDVELRCDPISGHTALYWYRQSLGQGLEFLIYFQGNSAPDKSGLPSDRFSAERTGGSVSTLTIQRTQQEDSAVYLCASSLGRGGSYEQYFGPGTRLTVT.

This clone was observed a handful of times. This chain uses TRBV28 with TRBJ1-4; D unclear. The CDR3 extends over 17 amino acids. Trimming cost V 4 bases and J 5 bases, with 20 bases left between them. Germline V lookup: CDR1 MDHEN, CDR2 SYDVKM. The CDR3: CASSSMGLETPNEKLFF. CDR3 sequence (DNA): TGTGCCAGCAGTTCTATGGGTTTAGAGACACCCAATGAAAAACTGTTTTTT.

The CDR3 here is CASSYSTVYYGYTF. Written as DNA, the CDR3 is TGTGCCAGCAGTTACTCGACAGTTTATTATGGCTACACCTTC. The V and J genes are TRBV6-6 and TRBJ1-2; a weak D match, TRBD1 (5 bases). Trimming took off 0 bases at V and 5 bases at J, with 10 bases between the two ends. CDR1 and CDR2 (germline): MNHNY, SVGAGI (reference sequence). The CDR3 length is 14 residues.

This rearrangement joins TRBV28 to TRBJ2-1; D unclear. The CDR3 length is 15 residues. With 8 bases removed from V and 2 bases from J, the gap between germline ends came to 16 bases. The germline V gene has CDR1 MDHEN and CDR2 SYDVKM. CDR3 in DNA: TGTGCCAGCCACCGTTATGAGAAAACCTACAATGAGCAGTTCTTC. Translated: CASHRYEKTYNEQFF.

DNA for the CDR3: TGTGCCAGCAGCTTAGGCTGGGACAGGGGAGGGGAGCAGTACTTC. This gives the protein CASSLGWDRGGEQYF. The V and J genes are TRBV7-6 and TRBJ2-7, with 10 bases aligning to TRBD1. The CDR3 totals 15 residues. The V gene end was trimmed by 1 base and the J gene end by 7 bases; junction bases not matched to a gene: 7. Germline-derived CDR1 and CDR2 are SGHVS and FNYEAQ.

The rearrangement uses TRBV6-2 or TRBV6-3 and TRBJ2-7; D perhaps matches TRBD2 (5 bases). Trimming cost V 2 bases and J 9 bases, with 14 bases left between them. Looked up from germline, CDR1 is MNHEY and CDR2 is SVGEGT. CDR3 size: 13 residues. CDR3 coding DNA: TGTGCCAGCAGTTACGGTGGAGGCGACGGGCAGTACTTC. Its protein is CASSYGGGDGQYF.

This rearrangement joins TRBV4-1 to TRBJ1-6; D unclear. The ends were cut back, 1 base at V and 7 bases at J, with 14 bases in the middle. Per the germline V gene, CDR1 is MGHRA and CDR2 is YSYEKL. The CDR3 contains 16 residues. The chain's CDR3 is CASSQVRAGLNSPLHF. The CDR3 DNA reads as TGCGCCAGCAGCCAAGTCCGGGCAGGATTAAATTCACCCCTCCACTTT.

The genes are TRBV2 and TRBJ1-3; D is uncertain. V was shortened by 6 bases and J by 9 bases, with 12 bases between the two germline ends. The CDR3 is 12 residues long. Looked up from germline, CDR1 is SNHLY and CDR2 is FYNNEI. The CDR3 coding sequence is TGTGCCAGCAGGGAAAAAGTAGGCACCATATATTTT. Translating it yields CASREKVGTIYF. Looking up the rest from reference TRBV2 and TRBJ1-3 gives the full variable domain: EPEVTQTPSHQVTQMGQEVILRCVPISNHLYFYWYRQILGQKVEFLVSFYNNEISEKSEIFDDQFSVERPDGSNFTLKIRSTKLEDSAMYFCASREKVGTIYFGEGSWLTVV.

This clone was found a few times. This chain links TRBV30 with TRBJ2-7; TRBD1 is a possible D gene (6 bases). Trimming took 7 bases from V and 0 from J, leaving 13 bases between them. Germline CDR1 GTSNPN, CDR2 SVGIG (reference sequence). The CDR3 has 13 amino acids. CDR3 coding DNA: TGTGCCTATAACCAACAGGGCTCCTACGAGCAGTACTTC. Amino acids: CAYNQQGSYEQYF. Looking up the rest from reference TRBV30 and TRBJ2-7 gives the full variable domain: SQTIHQWPATLVQPVGSPLSLECTVEGTSNPNLYWYRQAAGRGLQLLFYSVGIGQISSEVPQNLSASRPQDRQFILSSKKLLLSDSGFYLCAYNQQGSYEQYFGPGTRLTVT.

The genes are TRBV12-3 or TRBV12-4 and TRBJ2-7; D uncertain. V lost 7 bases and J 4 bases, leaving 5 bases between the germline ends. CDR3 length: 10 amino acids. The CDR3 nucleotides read TGTGCCAGCACCCTTTACGAGCAGTACTTC. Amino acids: CASTLYEQYF.

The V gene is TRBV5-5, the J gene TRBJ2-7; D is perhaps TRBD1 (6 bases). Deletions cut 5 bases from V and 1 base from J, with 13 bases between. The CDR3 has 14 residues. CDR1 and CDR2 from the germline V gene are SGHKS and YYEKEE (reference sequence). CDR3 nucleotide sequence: TGTGCCAGCAGAGGTGGGGGCCGATCCTACGAGCAGTACTTC. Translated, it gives CASRGGGRSYEQYF.

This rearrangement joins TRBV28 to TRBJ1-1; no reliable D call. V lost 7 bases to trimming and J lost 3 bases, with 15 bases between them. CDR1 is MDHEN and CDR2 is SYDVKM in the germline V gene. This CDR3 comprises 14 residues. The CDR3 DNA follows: TGTGCCAGCACCGCCGGAAGGGCTTACACTGAAGCTTTCTTT. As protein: CASTAGRAYTEAFF.

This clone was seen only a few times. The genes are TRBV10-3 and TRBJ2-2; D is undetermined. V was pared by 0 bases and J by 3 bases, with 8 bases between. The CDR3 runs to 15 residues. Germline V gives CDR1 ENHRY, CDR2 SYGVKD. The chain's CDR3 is CAISESTEYTGELFF. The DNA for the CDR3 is TGTGCCATCAGTGAGTCCACGGAGTACACCGGGGAGCTGTTTTTT.

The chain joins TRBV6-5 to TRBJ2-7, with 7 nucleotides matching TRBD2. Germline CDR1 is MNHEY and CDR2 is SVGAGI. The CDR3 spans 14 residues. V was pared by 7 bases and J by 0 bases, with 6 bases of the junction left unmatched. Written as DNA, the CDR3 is TGTGCCAGCACCATAGCGGGTTCCTCCTACGAGCAGTACTTC. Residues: CASTIAGSSYEQYF.

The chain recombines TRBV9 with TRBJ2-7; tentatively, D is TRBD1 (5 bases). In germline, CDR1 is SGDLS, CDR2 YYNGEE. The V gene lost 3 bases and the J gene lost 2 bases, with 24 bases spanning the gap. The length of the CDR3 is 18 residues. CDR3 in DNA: TGTGCCAGCAGCGCCCCAACCTCAGGGCCCAATCCTGCCTACGAGCAGTACTTC. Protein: CASSAPTSGPNPAYEQYF. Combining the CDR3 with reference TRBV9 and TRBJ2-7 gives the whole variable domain DSGVTQTPKHLITATGQRVTLRCSPRSGDLSVYWYQQSLDQGLQFLIQYYNGEERAKGNILERFSAQQFPDLHSELNLSSLELGDSALYFCASSAPTSGPNPAYEQYFGPGTRLTVT.

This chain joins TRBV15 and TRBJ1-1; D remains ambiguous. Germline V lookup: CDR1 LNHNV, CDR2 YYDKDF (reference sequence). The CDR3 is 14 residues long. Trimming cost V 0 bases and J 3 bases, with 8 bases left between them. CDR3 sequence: CATSRDLADTEAFF. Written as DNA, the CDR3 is TGTGCCACCAGCAGAGATTTGGCTGACACTGAAGCTTTCTTT.

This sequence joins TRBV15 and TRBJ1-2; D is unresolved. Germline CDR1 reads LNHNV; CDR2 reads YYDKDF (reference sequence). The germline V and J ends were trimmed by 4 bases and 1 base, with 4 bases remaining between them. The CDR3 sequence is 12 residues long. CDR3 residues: CATSNDNYGYTF. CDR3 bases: TGTGCCACCAGCAATGATAACTATGGCTACACCTTC.